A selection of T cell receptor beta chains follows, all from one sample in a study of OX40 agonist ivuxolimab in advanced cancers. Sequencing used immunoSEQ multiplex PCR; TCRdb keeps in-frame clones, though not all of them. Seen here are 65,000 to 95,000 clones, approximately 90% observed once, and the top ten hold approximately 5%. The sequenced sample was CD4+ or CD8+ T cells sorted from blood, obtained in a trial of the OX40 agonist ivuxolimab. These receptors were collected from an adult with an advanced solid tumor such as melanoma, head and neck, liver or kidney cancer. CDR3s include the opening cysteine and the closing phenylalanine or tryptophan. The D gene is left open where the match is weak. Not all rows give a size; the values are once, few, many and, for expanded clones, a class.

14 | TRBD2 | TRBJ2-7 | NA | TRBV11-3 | TGTGCCAGTAGAGCGACTAGCCACTCCTACGAGCAGTACTTC | CASRATSHSYEQYF
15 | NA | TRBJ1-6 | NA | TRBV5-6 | TGTGCCAGCAGCTTGGCGGGCACGGGGAATTCACCCCTCCACTTT | CASSLAGTGNSPLHF
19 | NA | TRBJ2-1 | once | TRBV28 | TGTGCCAGCAGTAGCACGCCTCCATTTTCGGGAGTCCCCTACAATGAGCAGTTCTTC | CASSSTPPFSGVPYNEQFF
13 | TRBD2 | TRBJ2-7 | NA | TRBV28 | TGTGCCAGCAGAGGGAGGGGATTCCACGAGCAGTACTTC | CASRGRGFHEQYF
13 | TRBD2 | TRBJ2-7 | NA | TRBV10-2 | TGCGCATCCGGGTCAGGGAGGGACTACGAGCAGTACTTC | CASGSGRDYEQYF
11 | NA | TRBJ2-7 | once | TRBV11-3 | TGTGCCAGCAGCACCTCTTACGAGCAGTACTTC | CASSTSYEQYF
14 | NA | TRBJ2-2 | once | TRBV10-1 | TGCGCCACCCGTGATGGGGGAAACACCGGGGAGCTGTTTTTT | CATRDGGNTGELFF
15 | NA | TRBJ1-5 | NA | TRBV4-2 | TGTGCCAGCAGCCAACTCAGCGGGGGGTATCAGCCCCAGCATTTT | CASSQLSGGYQPQHF
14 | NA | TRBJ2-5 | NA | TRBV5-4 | TGTGCCAGCAGTTTCGAGGGGGGCTGGGAGACCCAGTACTTC | CASSFEGGWETQYF
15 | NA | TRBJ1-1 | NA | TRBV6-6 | TGTGCCAGCAGTTCCCAGGACAAATTCGGGGCTGAAGCTTTCTTT | CASSSQDKFGAEAFF
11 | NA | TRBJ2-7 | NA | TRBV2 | TGTGCCAGCAGTTACCCTACGGAGCAGTACTTC | CASSYPTEQYF
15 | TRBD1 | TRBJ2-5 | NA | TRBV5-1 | TGCGCCAGCTCAAGTGGGACAGGGAGGGTGGAGACCCAGTACTTC | CASSSGTGRVETQYF
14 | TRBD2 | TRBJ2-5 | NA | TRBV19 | TGTGCCAGTAGTATAGGCACCAGCGGGGGGACCCAGTACTTC | CASSIGTSGGTQYF
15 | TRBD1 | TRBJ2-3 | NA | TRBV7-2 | TGTGCCAGCAGCCGCGACAGGGGGAGAACAGATACGCAGTATTTT | CASSRDRGRTDTQYF
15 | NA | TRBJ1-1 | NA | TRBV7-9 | TGTGCCAGCAGCCACCCCCTTGCTTCGAACACTGAAGCTTTCTTT | CASSHPLASNTEAFF
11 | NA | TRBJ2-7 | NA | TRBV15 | TGTGCCACCAGCAGGGGGGCCGAGCAGTACTTC | CATSRGAEQYF
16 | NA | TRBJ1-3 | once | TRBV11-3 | TGTGCCAGCAGCTTAGAAATGGGAGTCTCTGGAAACACCATATATTTT | CASSLEMGVSGNTIYF
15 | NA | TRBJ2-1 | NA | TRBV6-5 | TGTGCCAGCAGACCCAGGAGGTCGGTATACAATGAGCAGTTCTTC | CASRPRRSVYNEQFF
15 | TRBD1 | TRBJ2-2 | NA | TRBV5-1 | TGCGCCAGCAGCGTAGGACAGGGATCCACCGGGGAGCTGTTTTTT | CASSVGQGSTGELFF
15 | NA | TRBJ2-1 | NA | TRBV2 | TGTGCCAGAGCAGGTTCTACTCGCTCCTACAATGAGCAGTTCTTC | CARAGSTRSYNEQFF
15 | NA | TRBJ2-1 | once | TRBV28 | TGTGCCAGCAGACACCTAGATAGCTCCTACAATGAGCAGTTCTTC | CASRHLDSSYNEQFF
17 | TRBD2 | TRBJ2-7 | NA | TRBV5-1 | TGCGCCAGCAGCTTGGCCATTTTTGGGACTAGCGGTTACGAGCAGTACTTC | CASSLAIFGTSGYEQYF
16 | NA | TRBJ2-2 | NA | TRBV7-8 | TGTGCCAGCAGCTCAAGACCTCGGGGGAATACCGGGGAGCTGTTTTTT | CASSSRPRGNTGELFF
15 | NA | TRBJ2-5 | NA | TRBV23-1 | TGCGCCAGCAGCCACCCCCTGCGGTGCCAAGAGACCCAGTACTTC | CASSHPLRCQETQYF